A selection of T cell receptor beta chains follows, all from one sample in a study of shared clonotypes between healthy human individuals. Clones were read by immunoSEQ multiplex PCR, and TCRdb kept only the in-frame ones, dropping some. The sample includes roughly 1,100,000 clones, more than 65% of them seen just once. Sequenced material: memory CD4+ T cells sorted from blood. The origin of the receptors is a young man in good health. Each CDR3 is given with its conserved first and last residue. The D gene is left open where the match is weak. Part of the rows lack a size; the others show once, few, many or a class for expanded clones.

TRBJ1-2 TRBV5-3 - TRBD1 TGTGCCAGGGCCCTCTTCGGGACAGGGGAAGATGGCTACACCTTC CARALFGTGEDGYTF
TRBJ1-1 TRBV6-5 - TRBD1 TGTGCCAGCAGTGAACAGGGGTTTGAAGCTTTCTTT CASSEQGFEAFF
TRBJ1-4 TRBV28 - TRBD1 TGTGCCAGCAGTTCTCCGGGACAGGGAGGTGTAATTGGTGAAAAACTGTTTTTT CASSSPGQGGVIGEKLFF
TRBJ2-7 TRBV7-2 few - TGTGCCAGCAGCGGAGGGGCGGGAACCTACGAGCAGTACTTC CASSGGAGTYEQYF
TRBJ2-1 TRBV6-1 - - TGTGCCAGCAGTGACCCCCCAGGGCGGTTCCATAGATTGTACAATGAGCAGTTCTTC CASSDPPGRFHRLYNEQFF
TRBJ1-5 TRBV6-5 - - TGTGCCAGCAGCTACGGTAGGAGCAATCAGCCCCAGCATTTT CASSYGRSNQPQHF
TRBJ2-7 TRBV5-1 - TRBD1 TGCGCCAGCAGATTTGGCCAGGGACAGGTCTCCTACGAGCAGTACTTC CASRFGQGQVSYEQYF
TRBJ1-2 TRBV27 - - TGTGCCAGCAGTGCGGAGCCTAACTATGGCTACACCTTC CASSAEPNYGYTF
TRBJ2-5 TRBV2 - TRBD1 TGTGCCAGCAGTGGTGACAGGGTGCAAGAGACCCAGTACTTC CASSGDRVQETQYF
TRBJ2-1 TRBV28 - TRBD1 TGTGCCAGCAGTTCAATACTAGGAGCGACAGGGCGTCCCTACAATGAGCAGTTCTTC CASSSILGATGRPYNEQFF
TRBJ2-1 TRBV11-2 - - TGTGCCAGCAGCTTAGACTTGGGCAGCTACAATGAGCAGTTCTTC CASSLDLGSYNEQFF
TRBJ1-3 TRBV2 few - TGTGCCAGCAGTTTTGATACTATCCGGGACACCTCTGGAAACACCATATATTTT CASSFDTIRDTSGNTIYF
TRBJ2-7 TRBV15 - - TGTGCCACCAGCAGAGATCGAGGGGGATACGCGCAGTACTTC CATSRDRGGYAQYF
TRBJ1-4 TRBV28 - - TGTGCCAGCAGTTTATCAGGCAGGAGGAGCGAAAAACTGTTTTTT CASSLSGRRSEKLFF
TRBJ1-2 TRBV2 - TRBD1 TGTGCCAGCAGTCAGGGGGAAAACTATGGCTACACCTTC CASSQGENYGYTF
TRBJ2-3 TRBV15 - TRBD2 TGTGCCACCAGCAGAGATCTCCGGGGGGGCCTTACAGATACGCAGTATTTT CATSRDLRGGLTDTQYF
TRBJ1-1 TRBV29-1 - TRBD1 TGCAGCGTTGCCTTGACAGGGACATCTATAGGCGCTTTCTTT CSVALTGTSIGAFF
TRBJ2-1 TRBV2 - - TGTGCCAGCAGTTTCGACGATAATGAGCAGTTCTTC CASSFDDNEQFF
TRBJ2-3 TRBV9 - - TGTGCCAGCAGCGTACTCGGCGGTGCCCTCTCAAGCACAGATACGCAGTATTTT CASSVLGGALSSTDTQYF
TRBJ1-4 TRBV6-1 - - TGTGCCAGCAGTGAAAGGGGGAAAAAACTGTTTTTT CASSERGKKLFF
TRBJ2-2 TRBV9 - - TGTGCCAGCAGCGTTGTAGTGGCCGGGGAGCTGTTTTTT CASSVVVAGELFF
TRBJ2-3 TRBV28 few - TGTGCCAGCAGGCTAGCGAATATGCAGTATTTT CASRLANMQYF
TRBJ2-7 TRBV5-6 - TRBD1 TGTGCCAGCAGCTTGGCCCCAGGGGGCGGATACGAGCAGTACTTC CASSLAPGGGYEQYF
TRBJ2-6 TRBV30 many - TGTGCCTGGAGTGTACTTGGACGGCATATCTCTGGGGCCAACGTCCTGACTTTC CAWSVLGRHISGANVLTF
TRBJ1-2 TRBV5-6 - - TGTGCCAGCAGCCTTCGGGCCGCGGTGGCTAACTATGGCTACACCTTC CASSLRAAVANYGYTF
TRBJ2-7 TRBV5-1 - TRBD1 TGCGCCAGCAGCCGGACAGGGGAGTCCTACGAGCAGTACTTC CASSRTGESYEQYF
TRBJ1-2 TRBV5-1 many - TGCGCCAGCAGCCCATTGTCGACCCCCGATGGCTACACCTTC CASSPLSTPDGYTF
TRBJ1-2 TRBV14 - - TGTGCCAGCAGCGTCCCACCGGGCTATGGCTACACCTTC CASSVPPGYGYTF
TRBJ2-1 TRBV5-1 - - TGCGCCAGCAGCTTGGAGGGTAGCATCTACAATGAGCAGTTCTTC CASSLEGSIYNEQFF
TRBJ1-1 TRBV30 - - TGTGCCTGGAGTAGGGGCAGGAGAGGCACTGAAGCTTTCTTT CAWSRGRRGTEAFF
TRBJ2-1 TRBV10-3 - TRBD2 TGTGCCATCAGTGAGCGGGGGGGCCGCAATGAGCAGTTCTTC CAISERGGRNEQFF
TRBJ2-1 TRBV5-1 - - TGCGCCAGCAGCTCGGACGTGTACAATGAGCAGTTCTTC CASSSDVYNEQFF
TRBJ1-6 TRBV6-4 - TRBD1 TGTGCCAGCAGTCAACAGGGGTATAATTCACCCCTCCACTTT CASSQQGYNSPLHF
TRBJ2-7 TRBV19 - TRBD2 TGTGCCAGTAGTAGCCTAAAAGGAGCGGGAGGGCCTTACGAGCAGTACTTC CASSSLKGAGGPYEQYF
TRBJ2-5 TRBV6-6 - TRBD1 TGTGCCAGCAGCCGGACAGGGCAAGAGACCCAGTACTTC CASSRTGQETQYF
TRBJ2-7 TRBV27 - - TGTGCCAGCAGTTTAGGGCAGGGGATCTACGAGCAGTACTTC CASSLGQGIYEQYF
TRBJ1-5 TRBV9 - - TGTGCCAGCAGCGTAGAGCCCTCCGGCAATCAGCCCCAGCATTTT CASSVEPSGNQPQHF
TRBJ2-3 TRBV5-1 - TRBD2 TGCGCCAGCAGCTTCTACGGACTAGCGGGAGAAGCAGATACGCAGTATTTT CASSFYGLAGEADTQYF
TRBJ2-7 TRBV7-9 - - TGTGCCACCTCCCTGGGGGCCTACGAGCAGTACTTC CATSLGAYEQYF
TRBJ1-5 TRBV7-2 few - TGTGCCAGCAGCTCCGACGGGGGAGGCAATCAGCCCCAGCATTTT CASSSDGGGNQPQHF
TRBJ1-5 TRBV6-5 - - TGTGCCACCGCGGGGAGTAGGAGCAATCAGCCCCAGCATTTT CATAGSRSNQPQHF
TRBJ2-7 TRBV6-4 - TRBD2 TGTGCCAGCAGCCCCAGCGGGAGCCCCTACGAGCAGTACTTC CASSPSGSPYEQYF
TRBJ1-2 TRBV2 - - TGTGCCAGCAGTCGAGGACGGCAGTGGGAGGGCTATGGCTACACCTTC CASSRGRQWEGYGYTF
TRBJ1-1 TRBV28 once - TGTGCCAGCAGTAGATTCGCGAACACTGAAGCTTTCTTT CASSRFANTEAFF
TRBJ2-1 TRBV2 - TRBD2 TGTGCCAGCAGTGAAGCGCTTCCGGCTAGCGGTAACAATGAGCAGTTCTTC CASSEALPASGNNEQFF